The rows below give T cell receptor beta chains drawn from one sample of a study of blood T cell repertoires in COVID-19. Assay: immunoSEQ multiplex PCR; the TCRdb copy retains only in-frame clones and omits some. Among around 120,000 clones, roughly nine tenths were seen once, and the ten largest hold approximately 7.7%. The sample taken for sequencing was peripheral blood. These receptors were obtained from a human donor in a cohort sampled during active COVID-19. Each CDR3 is given with its conserved first and last residue. Fields, in order: V gene, D gene, clone size, J gene, CDR3 DNA, CDR3 protein. The D gene is left open where the match is weak. Rows may omit the clone size; those that give it use once, few, many or a size class.

TRBV14	-	-	TRBJ2-3	TGTGCCAGCAGCCAGTGGCTCAGCACAGATACGCAGTATTTT	CASSQWLSTDTQYF
TRBV9	TRBD2	-	TRBJ2-5	TGTGCCAGCAGCGTACTTGGGGTTAGCGGGGGGCCCCCCGAGACCCAGTACTTC	CASSVLGVSGGPPETQYF
TRBV28	-	-	TRBJ2-7	TGTGCCAGCAGTAGCCAGGGAGGCGGCTCCTACGAGCAGTACTTC	CASSSQGGGSYEQYF
TRBV11-2	-	-	TRBJ1-1	TGTGCCAGCAGCTTAGCCGGGGGGGCTTGGACTGAAGCTTTCTTT	CASSLAGGAWTEAFF
TRBV19	-	-	TRBJ1-4	TGTGCCAGTAGTATGATCTGGGGAGCTAATGAAAAACTGTTTTTT	CASSMIWGANEKLFF
TRBV5-1	TRBD1	-	TRBJ1-1	TGCGCCAGCAGCTTGGGGGACAGGGCCCCGAACACTGAAGCTTTCTTT	CASSLGDRAPNTEAFF
TRBV18	TRBD2	-	TRBJ2-3	TGTGCCAGCTCCCCTCCGACTAGCGGGAGGGCAGATACGCAGTATTTT	CASSPPTSGRADTQYF
TRBV18	-	-	TRBJ1-3	TGTGCCAGCTCACCAGGGGCAAGGACTGGAAACACCATATATTTT	CASSPGARTGNTIYF
TRBV19	TRBD1	-	TRBJ2-6	TGTGCCAGTAGTACGCCCGAGACAGGGGTATCTGGGGCCAACGTCCTGACTTTC	CASSTPETGVSGANVLTF
TRBV10-1	-	once	TRBJ2-3	TGCGCCAGTTCGGGGAGCACAGATACGCAGTATTTT	CASSGSTDTQYF
TRBV28	TRBD1	few	TRBJ1-5	TGTGCCAGCAGGCTAAGGGACAGGGGCGAGCATTTT	CASRLRDRGEHF
TRBV11-2	-	-	TRBJ1-1	TGTGCCAGCAGCTTACTGGCCGGGTCCAAACGGGAAGCTTTCTTT	CASSLLAGSKREAFF
TRBV28	TRBD1	-	TRBJ1-5	TGTGCCAGCAGTTTTCACAGGGGATTTGATCAGCCCCAGCATTTT	CASSFHRGFDQPQHF
TRBV6-5	-	once	TRBJ1-3	TGTGCCAGCAGGCCAGACAGGTCGACTGGAAACACCATATATTTT	CASRPDRSTGNTIYF
TRBV15	-	-	TRBJ2-3	TGTGCCACCAGCAGAGAACTTCGGAGAGCGCAGTATTTT	CATSRELRRAQYF
TRBV5-1	-	-	TRBJ2-5	TGCGCCAGCAGCTTAACAGGACCTACCTCCCAAGAGACCCAGTACTTC	CASSLTGPTSQETQYF
TRBV13	-	-	TRBJ1-3	TGTGCCAGCAGCCGCCGGGGGACCTCTCCAGGCGCCATATATTTT	CASSRRGTSPGAIYF
TRBV24-1	TRBD1	-	TRBJ2-5	TGTGCCACCGCGACAGGGGGCGCGGTAGAGACCCAGTACTTC	CATATGGAVETQYF
TRBV12-3/TRBV12-4	-	few	TRBJ1-2	TGTGCCAGCAGTTTAGGCAGGGTCGATGGCTACACCTTC	CASSLGRVDGYTF
TRBV24-1	TRBD1	-	TRBJ1-2	TGTGCCACCAGTGACCGGACAGGGACTGGCTACACCTTC	CATSDRTGTGYTF
TRBV19	TRBD1	-	TRBJ1-1	TGTGCCAGTAGTAGGCAAGACAGGGGGCGGGGCACTGAAGCTTTCTTT	CASSRQDRGRGTEAFF
TRBV19	-	-	TRBJ2-5	TGTGCCAGTAGTAGACAGCTTCGCCAAGAGACCCAGTACTTC	CASSRQLRQETQYF
TRBV24-1	TRBD2	once	TRBJ2-7	TGTGCCACCAGTGATGTGGGAGGGTCGTACGAGCAGTACTTC	CATSDVGGSYEQYF
TRBV3-1/TRBV3-2	TRBD1	-	TRBJ2-3	TGTGCCAGCTGCGACAGGGGAGGCGATACGCAGTATTTT	CASCDRGGDTQYF
TRBV2	-	-	TRBJ2-7	TGTGCCAGCAGTGCAGGGTACGAGCAGTACTTC	CASSAGYEQYF
TRBV11-1	TRBD2	-	TRBJ2-1	TGTGCCAGCAGCAGAGCCGGGACTAGCGTTAATGAGCAGTTCTTC	CASSRAGTSVNEQFF
TRBV30	-	-	TRBJ1-5	TGTGCCTGGACCACGGGAACCAGCAATCAGCCCCAGCATTTT	CAWTTGTSNQPQHF
TRBV6-4	TRBD2	-	TRBJ2-7	TGTGCCAGCAGTGTAGATAGCGGGTCCTTCTACGAGCAGTACTTC	CASSVDSGSFYEQYF
TRBV10-1	-	-	TRBJ1-6	TGCGCCAGCAGTGTTGGGGCAGGGGATTCACCCCTCCACTTT	CASSVGAGDSPLHF
TRBV6-1	TRBD1	-	TRBJ1-6	TGTGCCAGCAGTGACCGGGACAGGGAGAATTCACCCCTCCACTTT	CASSDRDRENSPLHF
TRBV6-2/TRBV6-3	-	-	TRBJ2-5	TGTGCCAGCAGTCTCCTTAGCGGAGTAATAGAGACCCAGTACTTC	CASSLLSGVIETQYF
TRBV6-5	-	-	TRBJ1-5	TGTGCCACCGGGAGACAGCAATATCAGCCCCAGCATTTT	CATGRQQYQPQHF
TRBV7-9	TRBD1	few	TRBJ2-7	TGTGCCAGCAGCTTCGAAGGGACAGGACACTACGAGCAGTACTTC	CASSFEGTGHYEQYF
TRBV7-9	TRBD1	-	TRBJ2-7	TGTGCCAGCACCGTACTTACAGGGGTTACCTACGAGCAGTACTTC	CASTVLTGVTYEQYF
TRBV27	-	-	TRBJ2-3	TGTGCCAGCAGTTCCCCTCGGGGGAAGGGCACAGATACGCAGTATTTT	CASSSPRGKGTDTQYF
TRBV28	-	-	TRBJ2-7	TGTGCCAGCAGTCGCACAGGGACCAGCTACGAGCAGTACTTC	CASSRTGTSYEQYF
TRBV7-2	-	-	TRBJ1-2	TGTGCCAGCAGCTTACGCGGAGCTAACTATGGCTACACCTTC	CASSLRGANYGYTF
TRBV18	-	once	TRBJ1-2	TGTGCCAGCTCACCACCGAGGGGCGGGAGCTATGGCTACACCTTC	CASSPPRGGSYGYTF
TRBV7-3	TRBD2	-	TRBJ2-3	TGTGCCAGCAGCCCCGCTGGCGGGGGGGCAACAGATACGCAGTATTTT	CASSPAGGGATDTQYF
TRBV19	-	-	TRBJ2-3	TGTGCCAGTAGTATTGGACAGAAGTTAGGGACAGATACGCAGTATTTT	CASSIGQKLGTDTQYF
TRBV27	TRBD1	-	TRBJ1-2	TGTGCCAGCAGTTTTAGGGGGCGCAATAACTATGGCTACACCTTC	CASSFRGRNNYGYTF